This is a list of T cell receptor beta chains from one sample in a study of control samples from healthy donors and cancer patients. Libraries were prepared by immunoSEQ multiplex PCR; TCRdb keeps only in-frame clonotypes and omits some of them. The repertoire holds under 200,000 clones, around 92% seen once, with around 1.5% in the top ten. The sequenced sample was blood. These receptor sequences come from a woman aged 30 to 39 in good health. Each CDR3 is given without its conserved first and last residue.

j_call	v_call	cdr3_aa
TRBJ1-3	TRBV19	ASRQKLSGNTIY
TRBJ2-1	TRBV18	ASSPPGLAGGSSYNEQF
TRBJ1-5	TRBV28	ASSLGRGKPQH
TRBJ2-7	TRBV4-3	ASSQVQDSSYEQY
TRBJ2-1	TRBV19	ASSIAESSYNEQF
TRBJ1-1	TRBV6-5	ASSYGGTGGAF
TRBJ1-3	TRBV5-1	ASYDRSGNTIY
TRBJ1-5	TRBV27	ASSRTGDSNQPQH
TRBJ1-2	TRBV28	ASRTGGDYGYT
TRBJ1-1	TRBV14	ASSQTPNTEAF
TRBJ2-2	TRBV7-9	ASSSRTGSTGELF
TRBJ2-5	TRBV7-3	ASSSGQGLETQY
TRBJ2-2	TRBV30	AWSVRNTGELF
TRBJ2-4	TRBV28	ASSLLGQQY
TRBJ1-2	TRBV11-3	ASSFGTGEIGYT
TRBJ2-7	TRBV28	ASGSGSYEQY
TRBJ1-1	TRBV7-5	ARSLQGGTEAF
TRBJ1-1	TRBV5-1	ASSLGVNTEAF
TRBJ2-3	TRBV6-4	ASSDGTGTDTQY
TRBJ2-5	TRBV5-3	ARRRTNEETQY
TRBJ2-2	TRBV24-1	ATSDSTQGAVNTGELF
TRBJ2-7	TRBV15	ATSRDRSTTYEQY
TRBJ1-2	TRBV18	ASSPGIHGYT
TRBJ1-5	TRBV19	ASRGSGYQPQH
TRBJ2-3	TRBV5-6	ASSLGLAGDTDTQY
TRBJ2-3	TRBV19	ASSIEPTTDTQY
TRBJ2-1	TRBV9	ASSRDTTYNEQF
TRBJ2-7	TRBV3-1/TRBV3-2	ASSQSGGPYEQY
TRBJ2-3	TRBV7-3	ASSAGTSTDTQY
TRBJ2-7	TRBV25-1	ASSDHIPGTGSYEQY
TRBJ1-5	TRBV29-1	SATSDRGNQPQH
TRBJ2-7	TRBV28	ASRPGLDREQY
TRBJ2-7	TRBV12-3/TRBV12-4	ASSFSGAYEQY
TRBJ1-2	TRBV19	ASKLQGPPNYGYT
TRBJ1-5	TRBV30	AWSVQDYQPQH
TRBJ2-7	TRBV5-1	ASSGTASYEQY
TRBJ2-3	TRBV6-4	ASSGLAGGTDTQY
TRBJ2-3	TRBV1	TSSQVAVPSTDTQY
TRBJ2-3	TRBV27	ASSLGLATDTQY
TRBJ2-7	TRBV2	ASSGSESSYEQY
TRBJ1-4	TRBV28	ASSAQGASNEKLF
TRBJ2-1	TRBV6-2/TRBV6-3	ASSSPGLAGGSYNEQF
TRBJ1-2	TRBV5-6	ASRTQGGYGYT
TRBJ1-4	TRBV23-1	ASSQPQGIGGTNEKLF
TRBJ1-4	TRBV27	ASSPRDSNEKLF
TRBJ1-1	TRBV20-1	SASGGADTEAF
TRBJ2-2	TRBV10-3	AIIGGELF
TRBJ2-2	TRBV7-6	ASSLELLANTGELF
TRBJ2-3	TRBV27	ASSLGTVYKDTQY
TRBJ2-6	TRBV4-2	ASSRPGTGGSGANVLT
TRBJ2-3	TRBV3-1/TRBV3-2	ASSQALDTQY
TRBJ1-1	TRBV9	ASSDRAGQGNTEAF
TRBJ1-1	TRBV6-5	ASRQGLNTEAF